The T cell receptor (beta chain) under discussion was sequenced for a study of OX40 agonist ivuxolimab in advanced cancers. Overall study: Mean age approximately 66 years, range roughly 23 to 79; 82.7% male.

This CDR3 region has 15 residues. V dropped 1 base and J dropped 2 bases, with 10 bases sitting between them. The germline V gene encodes CDR1 SGHVS and CDR2 FNYEAQ. Individuals having autoimmune disease history or systemic immunosuppression were not enrolled. Peripheral blood came from all dose cohorts at three timepoints. Assay: immunoSEQ multiplex PCR; the TCRdb copy retains only in-frame clones and omits some. Of tens of thousands of clones listed, approximately 86% are singletons. This chain joins TRBV7-6 and TRBJ2-3; D tentatively fits TRBD1 or TRBD2 (5 bases each). This clonotype was sampled from an adult with an advanced solid tumor such as melanoma, head and neck, liver or kidney cancer. The source material was CD4+ or CD8+ T cells sorted from blood, sampled in a trial of the OX40 agonist ivuxolimab. The DNA for the CDR3 is TGTGCCAGCAGCTTAGGGGGACCCATCACAGATACGCAGTATTTT. Translated: CASSLGGPITDTQYF.